Reported below is one T cell receptor (beta chain). Using a J-beta primer mix together with a sample-barcoded 5' primer, a second PCR was run for roughly 6 to 12 cycles. Each CDR3 protein is one row after TCRdb ran MiXCR on the 5' RACE reads. The repertoire holds roughly 800,000 distinct CDR3 sequences, with 20% to 25% as singletons. This record belongs to a study of blood T cells in healthy people across ages. Germline V gene sequence: CDR1 SEHNR, CDR2 FQNEAQ (reference sequence). CDR3 length: 13 residues. This same sample was also taken into another study, of T cells of mothers and their children. According to that study: Once extracted, all RNA went into cDNA synthesis at about 1.5 ug per 15 ul.

This chain connects TRBV7-9 to TRBJ2-5; D is unclear. The end of the DNA aligns better with TRBJ2-7, so the J call may be wrong. The material sequenced was blood. The receptor's source is a boy younger than 18 in good health. CDR3 nucleotides: TGTGCCAGCAGCCCGTACCCCGGGTACGAGCAGTACTTC. It encodes CASSPYPGYEQYF.